The rows below give T cell receptor beta chains drawn from one sample of a study of cytomegalovirus exposure and HLA in healthy donors. Libraries were prepared by immunoSEQ multiplex PCR; TCRdb keeps only in-frame clonotypes and omits some of them. The table records 81,000 or so clones, 77% of them present only once. Input material: PBMCs. The origin of the receptors is a man aged 50 to 59 in good health and CMV-seropositive. Both conserved end residues are part of each CDR3. Fields, in order: D gene, clone size, J gene, V gene, CDR3 DNA, CDR3 protein. D genes are given only for firm matches. Some rows have no size entry. The others give once, few or many, or a class for an expanded clone.

>.|.|TRBJ2-2|TRBV6-4
TGTGCCAGCAGTGACGAGGTTGGCAACACCGGGGAGCTGTTTTTT
CASSDEVGNTGELFF
>.|.|TRBJ2-6|TRBV18
TGTGCCAGCTCACCCTCGGGGACGGGGGTCTCTGGGGCCAACGGCCTGACTTTC
CASSPSGTGVSGANGLTF
>TRBD1|.|TRBJ2-1|TRBV7-9
TGTGCCAGCCGGGACAGGGCCTCGAGTGAGCAGTTCTTC
CASRDRASSEQFF
>.|.|TRBJ2-5|TRBV20-1
TGCAGTGCTAGCCTAGCGGAGACCCAGTACTTC
CSASLAETQYF
>TRBD2|.|TRBJ2-3|TRBV7-6
TGTGCCAGCAGCTTAGTATCTAGCGGGGGCAGTAATACGCAGTATTTT
CASSLVSSGGSNTQYF
>TRBD1|.|TRBJ1-5|TRBV29-1
TGCAGCGTTTCAGGACAGGGACTCAGTCAGCCCCAGCATTTT
CSVSGQGLSQPQHF
>TRBD2|.|TRBJ2-7|TRBV7-2
TGTGCCAGCAGCTTAGCTGGACTAGGAGCGATCTACGAGCAGTACTTC
CASSLAGLGAIYEQYF
>TRBD2|once|TRBJ2-2|TRBV4-1
TGCGCCAGCAGCCAAGACCAGCTAGCGGGAGCCCTCGGGGAGCTGTTTTTT
CASSQDQLAGALGELFF
>TRBD2|.|TRBJ2-7|TRBV5-1
TGCGCCAGCAGCCTAGGGACTAGCGGGAGGGACGTCTACTACGAGCAGTACTTC
CASSLGTSGRDVYYEQYF
>TRBD2|.|TRBJ2-7|TRBV19
TGTGCCAGTAGTAGAGGACTAGCGGGAGACCCTTACGAGCAGTACTTC
CASSRGLAGDPYEQYF
>TRBD1|.|TRBJ2-7|TRBV11-3
TGTGCCAGCAGCTTTCGACAGGGTTACGAGCAGTACTTC
CASSFRQGYEQYF
>.|.|TRBJ2-1|TRBV7-2
TGTGCCAGCAGCTCGACTTCAACCTACAATGAGCAGTTCTTC
CASSSTSTYNEQFF
>TRBD2|.|TRBJ2-5|TRBV7-8
TGTGCCAGCAGCTTAGCGCGGGGGTTCGGGGGGGGCGAGACCCAGTACTTC
CASSLARGFGGGETQYF
>TRBD1|few|TRBJ1-2|TRBV7-3
TGTGCCAGCAGCGCGGTTGGTGGGGGACAGGGAAGTGGCTACACCTTC
CASSAVGGGQGSGYTF
>.|.|TRBJ2-2|TRBV7-9
TGTTCCAGCAGCTTATTTGGGCGGGGCAACACCGGGGAGCTGTTTTTT
CSSSLFGRGNTGELFF
>TRBD2|few|TRBJ2-5|TRBV4-2
TGTGCCAGCAGCCGGGGGGTAGCGGGAGCTAGGGAGACCCAGTACTTC
CASSRGVAGARETQYF
>.|.|TRBJ2-2|TRBV10-3
TGTGCCATCAGGCAGGGATCGGACACCGGGGAGCTGTTTTTT
CAIRQGSDTGELFF
>.|.|TRBJ1-2|TRBV7-9
TGTGCCAGCAGCAACTTTGAAGGGGATGGCTACACCTTC
CASSNFEGDGYTF
>.|.|TRBJ1-1|TRBV19
TGTGCCAGTGGGACACTAACCTCATCGAACACTGAAGCTTTCTTT
CASGTLTSSNTEAFF
>.|.|TRBJ2-3|TRBV5-1
TGCGCCAGCAGCTCAGACAGCTACCGTACTATCGACCCATCAGATACGCAGTATTTT
CASSSDSYRTIDPSDTQYF
>.|.|TRBJ1-2|TRBV6-1
TGTGCCACCAAGAGGAGCGGCTATGGCTACACCTTC
CATKRSGYGYTF
>.|.|TRBJ1-1|TRBV5-1
TGCGCCAGCAGCTTCTTCCCCGGTGACGGGACTGAAGCTTTCTTT
CASSFFPGDGTEAFF
>.|.|TRBJ1-1|TRBV27
TGTGCCAGCAGTTTGTTGGCGGGGGGCGCGAACACTGAAGCTTTCTTT
CASSLLAGGANTEAFF
>.|once|TRBJ2-7|TRBV18
TGTGCCAGCTCACCACAGGGGGGGACCTACGAGCAGTACTTC
CASSPQGGTYEQYF
>.|.|TRBJ2-7|TRBV5-6
TGTGCCAGCAGAAGACAGGGAGGCGAGCAGTACTTC
CASRRQGGEQYF
>TRBD1|.|TRBJ2-1|TRBV12-5
TGTGCTAGTGGTTTGGGGACAGGGGGGGAGCAGTTCTTC
CASGLGTGGEQFF
>.|once|TRBJ2-7|TRBV10-1
TGCGCCAGCAGTTGGAGCTCCTACGAGCAGTACTTC
CASSWSSYEQYF
>TRBD2|.|TRBJ2-1|TRBV6-5
TGTGCCAGCTCCTCCGGGGGGGAAGGGGGTAATGAGCAGTTCTTC
CASSSGGEGGNEQFF
>.|.|TRBJ1-6|TRBV6-5
TGTGCCAGCATGGCGGGATACTCCTATAATTCACCCCTCCACTTT
CASMAGYSYNSPLHF
>TRBD1|.|TRBJ1-3|TRBV5-4
TGTGCCAGCAGCTTTCAGGGGGCTAGCGCTGGAAACACCATATATTTT
CASSFQGASAGNTIYF
>.|once|TRBJ1-5|TRBV18
TGTGCCAGCTCACCTTCCTCGAGTAAATTAAATCAGCCCCAGCATTTT
CASSPSSSKLNQPQHF
>TRBD1|few|TRBJ1-1|TRBV19
TGTGCCAGTAGGAGGGACAGGGGATACACTGAAGCTTTCTTT
CASRRDRGYTEAFF
>TRBD1|.|TRBJ2-1|TRBV2
TGTGCCAGCAGTGAAGCGCTTCTAGGGGGCGCGGGCAATGAGCAGTTCTTC
CASSEALLGGAGNEQFF
>.|.|TRBJ2-7|TRBV10-1
TGCGCCAGCAGTGACAGGGGCCACGAGCAGTACTTC
CASSDRGHEQYF
>TRBD1|few|TRBJ1-2|TRBV5-1
TGCGCCAGCAGCCCCACAGGGGGCTATGGCTACACCTTC
CASSPTGGYGYTF
>TRBD1|few|TRBJ2-1|TRBV6-1
TGTGCCAGCGAGGGGGCCGAATTTGAGCAGTTCTTC
CASEGAEFEQFF
>TRBD1|.|TRBJ2-1|TRBV4-1
TGCGCCAGCAGCCCAGGGGGTTGTAAGCTCTTC
CASSPGGCKLF
>TRBD1|.|TRBJ1-5|TRBV6-5
TGTGCCAGCACCTCCGGACAGGGGGGTCAGCCCCAGCATTTT
CASTSGQGGQPQHF
>.|.|TRBJ2-3|TRBV19
TGTGCCAGTACCACCGTCCCCGGAGCTAAAGATACGCAGTATTTT
CASTTVPGAKDTQYF
>TRBD2|.|TRBJ2-1|TRBV6-4
TGTGCCAGCAGTGAACTAGCGGGAGGTGGTGATGAGCAGTTCTTC
CASSELAGGGDEQFF
>TRBD1|.|TRBJ2-7|TRBV5-1
TGCGCCAGCAGCTCGGGGACAGGGGGGTACTACGAGCAGTACTTC
CASSSGTGGYYEQYF
>TRBD2|.|TRBJ2-1|TRBV4-3
TGCGCCAGCAGCCAAGAGGGAGGGAGGCATGAGCAGTTCTTC
CASSQEGGRHEQFF
>TRBD2|.|TRBJ2-7|TRBV7-9
TGTTCCAGCAGGTTAAGCGGGAGTCGGTACGAGCAGTACTTC
CSSRLSGSRYEQYF
>.|few|TRBJ2-3|TRBV19
TGTGCCGTGGGGGGTGATGGCACAGATACGCAGTATTTT
CAVGGDGTDTQYF
>TRBD2|few|TRBJ2-1|TRBV30
TGTGCCTGGAGTGTACGACTAGCGGGAGGGGATGAGCAGTTCTTC
CAWSVRLAGGDEQFF
>.|few|TRBJ2-3|TRBV14
TGTGCCAGCAGCTTCGGGATATCTAGCACAGATACGCAGTATTTT
CASSFGISSTDTQYF
>TRBD2|once|TRBJ2-7|TRBV7-2
TGTGCCAGCAGCTTAGCGCCCCCAGCGGGAGGGCTATACGAGCAGTACTTC
CASSLAPPAGGLYEQYF
>TRBD1|.|TRBJ1-6|TRBV5-1
TGCGCCAGCAGCTTGGCGGGACAGGGTCGATCACCCCTCCACTTT
CASSLAGQGRSPLHF
>.|.|TRBJ2-7|TRBV27
TGTGCCAGCAGTCCAAAGCTAGGCCGAGTCTACGAGCAGTACTTC
CASSPKLGRVYEQYF
>.|.|TRBJ2-7|TRBV27
TGTGCCAGCGGAGGCAGCTCCTACGAGCAGTACTTC
CASGGSSYEQYF
>TRBD1|.|TRBJ2-6|TRBV30
TGTGCCCAGAAGGGGGCGGGTGGGGCCAACGGCCTGACTTTC
CAQKGAGGANGLTF
>.|.|TRBJ2-3|TRBV19
TGTGCCAGTAGTGCCTTCGTGGGGGCTGGCACAGATACGCAGTATTTT
CASSAFVGAGTDTQYF
>.|once|TRBJ2-2|TRBV7-3
TGTGCCAGCAGCTTCAGGCGGGACACCGGGGAGCTGTTTTTT
CASSFRRDTGELFF
>.|.|TRBJ1-5|TRBV12-5
TGTGCTAGTGGTTTCACAGGGTCTAGCAATCAGCCCCAGCATTTT
CASGFTGSSNQPQHF
>.|.|TRBJ2-1|TRBV4-1
TGCGCCAGCAGCCAAGCGGCTAGCAATGAGCAGTTCTTC
CASSQAASNEQFF
>.|.|TRBJ2-2|TRBV5-1
TGCGCCAGCAGCGGTTTGGTAGGGGCTGACGGGGAGCTGTTTTTT
CASSGLVGADGELFF
>TRBD2|.|TRBJ2-1|TRBV9
TGTGCCAGCAGCGTAACACTAGCGGATTACAATGAGCAGTTCTTC
CASSVTLADYNEQFF
>TRBD1|once|TRBJ2-2|TRBV5-1
TGCGCCAGCAGGACGGACAGGGGGGAGCTGTTTTTT
CASRTDRGELFF